The sequence of this T cell receptor (beta chain) was determined in a study of graft-versus-host responses after intestinal transplantation. Study information: Multivisceral, liver-intestinal, or isolated intestinal transplants were given to recipients. Notes on the study in general: Some patients had graft-donor T cell macrochimerism. In their allografts, the ratios of graft-versus-host to host-versus-graft T cell clones were high.

V lost 4 bases, J lost 10 bases, and 2 bases stayed unmatched. The V gene's germline CDR1 is SEHNR and CDR2 FQNEAQ (reference sequence). This CDR3 is 13 amino acids long. This clone has just one count. Its antigen is not known. Libraries were prepared by immunoSEQ multiplex PCR; TCRdb keeps only in-frame clonotypes and omits some of them. The sample holds 80,000 or so clones; around 92% are singletons and the top ten take about 0.63%. The sequencing used PBMCs, collected 98 days after intestinal transplantation. This TCR was recovered from a human patient who received an intestinal transplant, so some T cells may come from the graft donor. The chain couples TRBV7-9 to TRBJ1-6; 9 nucleotides agree with TRBD1. For the CDR3, the DNA is TGTGCCAGCAGCTGGGACAGGGACTCACCCCTCCACTTT. It translates to CASSWDRDSPLHF.